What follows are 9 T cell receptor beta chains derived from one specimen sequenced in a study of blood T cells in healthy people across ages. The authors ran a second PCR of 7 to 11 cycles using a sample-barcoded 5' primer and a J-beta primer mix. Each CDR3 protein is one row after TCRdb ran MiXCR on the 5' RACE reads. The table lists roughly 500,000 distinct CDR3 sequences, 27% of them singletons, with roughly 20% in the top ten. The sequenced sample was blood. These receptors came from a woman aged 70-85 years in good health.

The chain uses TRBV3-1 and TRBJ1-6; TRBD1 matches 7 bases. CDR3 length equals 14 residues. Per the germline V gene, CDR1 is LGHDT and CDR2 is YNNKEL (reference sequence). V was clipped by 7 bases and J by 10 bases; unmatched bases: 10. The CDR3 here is CASKPSTGVSPLHF. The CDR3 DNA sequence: TGTGCCAGCAAGCCAAGCACAGGGGTGTCACCCCTCCACTTT.

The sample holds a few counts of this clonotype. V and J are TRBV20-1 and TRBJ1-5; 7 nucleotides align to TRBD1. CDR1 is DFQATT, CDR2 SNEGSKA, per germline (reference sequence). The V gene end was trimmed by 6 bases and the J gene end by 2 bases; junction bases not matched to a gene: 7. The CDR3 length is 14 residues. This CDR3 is CSAMPTGGNQPQHF. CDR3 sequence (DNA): TGCAGTGCCATGCCAACAGGGGGCAATCAGCCCCAGCATTTT.

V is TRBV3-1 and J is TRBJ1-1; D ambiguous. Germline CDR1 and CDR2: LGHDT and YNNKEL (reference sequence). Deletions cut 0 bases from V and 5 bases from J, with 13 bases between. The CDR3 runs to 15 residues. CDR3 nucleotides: TGTGCCAGCAGCCAAGAGCCGGCCGGTGGGACTGAAGCTTTCTTT. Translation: CASSQEPAGGTEAFF.

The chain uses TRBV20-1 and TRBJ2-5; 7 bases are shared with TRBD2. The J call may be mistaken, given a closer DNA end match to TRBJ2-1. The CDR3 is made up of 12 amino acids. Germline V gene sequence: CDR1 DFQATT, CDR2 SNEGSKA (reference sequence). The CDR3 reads CSPGTTYNEQFF. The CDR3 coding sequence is TGCAGTCCCGGGACTACTTACAATGAGCAGTTCTTC.

The CDR3 here is CASSPGGFSYEQYF. In nucleotides, the CDR3 is TGTGCCAGCAGTCCAGGGGGCTTCTCCTACGAGCAGTACTTC. The chain uses TRBV6-5 and TRBJ2-5, with 8 bases that match TRBD1. The J call may be incorrect, as the DNA end agrees better with TRBJ2-7. Germline CDR1 reads MNHEY; CDR2 reads SVGAGI. The CDR3 runs to 14 residues.

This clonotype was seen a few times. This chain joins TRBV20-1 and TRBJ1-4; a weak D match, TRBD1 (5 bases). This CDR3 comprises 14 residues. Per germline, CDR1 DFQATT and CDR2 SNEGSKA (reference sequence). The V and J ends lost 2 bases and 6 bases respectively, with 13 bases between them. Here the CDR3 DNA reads TGCAGTGCTAGACCCCTGGGGGGAGATGAAAAACTGTTTTTT. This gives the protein CSARPLGGDEKLFF.

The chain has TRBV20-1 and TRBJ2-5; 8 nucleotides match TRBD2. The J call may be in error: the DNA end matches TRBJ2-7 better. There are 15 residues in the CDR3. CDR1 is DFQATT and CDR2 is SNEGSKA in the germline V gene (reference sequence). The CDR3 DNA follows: TGCAGTGCTAGAGAAGGGCTAGCGGGTGTTAACGAGCAGTACTTC. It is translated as CSAREGLAGVNEQYF.

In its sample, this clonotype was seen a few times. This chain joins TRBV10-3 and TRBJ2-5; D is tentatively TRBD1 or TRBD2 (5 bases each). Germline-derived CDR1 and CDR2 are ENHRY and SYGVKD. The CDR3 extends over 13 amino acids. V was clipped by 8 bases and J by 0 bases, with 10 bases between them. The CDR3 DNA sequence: TGTGCCATCGCGAGGGACCACCAAGAGACCCAGTACTTC. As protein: CAIARDHQETQYF.

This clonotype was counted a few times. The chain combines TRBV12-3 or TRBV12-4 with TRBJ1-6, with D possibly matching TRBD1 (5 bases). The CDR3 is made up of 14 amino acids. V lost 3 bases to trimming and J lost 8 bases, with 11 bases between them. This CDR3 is CASSLGVRDSPLHF. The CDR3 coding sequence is TGTGCCAGCAGTTTGGGGGTTAGGGATTCACCCCTCCACTTT.